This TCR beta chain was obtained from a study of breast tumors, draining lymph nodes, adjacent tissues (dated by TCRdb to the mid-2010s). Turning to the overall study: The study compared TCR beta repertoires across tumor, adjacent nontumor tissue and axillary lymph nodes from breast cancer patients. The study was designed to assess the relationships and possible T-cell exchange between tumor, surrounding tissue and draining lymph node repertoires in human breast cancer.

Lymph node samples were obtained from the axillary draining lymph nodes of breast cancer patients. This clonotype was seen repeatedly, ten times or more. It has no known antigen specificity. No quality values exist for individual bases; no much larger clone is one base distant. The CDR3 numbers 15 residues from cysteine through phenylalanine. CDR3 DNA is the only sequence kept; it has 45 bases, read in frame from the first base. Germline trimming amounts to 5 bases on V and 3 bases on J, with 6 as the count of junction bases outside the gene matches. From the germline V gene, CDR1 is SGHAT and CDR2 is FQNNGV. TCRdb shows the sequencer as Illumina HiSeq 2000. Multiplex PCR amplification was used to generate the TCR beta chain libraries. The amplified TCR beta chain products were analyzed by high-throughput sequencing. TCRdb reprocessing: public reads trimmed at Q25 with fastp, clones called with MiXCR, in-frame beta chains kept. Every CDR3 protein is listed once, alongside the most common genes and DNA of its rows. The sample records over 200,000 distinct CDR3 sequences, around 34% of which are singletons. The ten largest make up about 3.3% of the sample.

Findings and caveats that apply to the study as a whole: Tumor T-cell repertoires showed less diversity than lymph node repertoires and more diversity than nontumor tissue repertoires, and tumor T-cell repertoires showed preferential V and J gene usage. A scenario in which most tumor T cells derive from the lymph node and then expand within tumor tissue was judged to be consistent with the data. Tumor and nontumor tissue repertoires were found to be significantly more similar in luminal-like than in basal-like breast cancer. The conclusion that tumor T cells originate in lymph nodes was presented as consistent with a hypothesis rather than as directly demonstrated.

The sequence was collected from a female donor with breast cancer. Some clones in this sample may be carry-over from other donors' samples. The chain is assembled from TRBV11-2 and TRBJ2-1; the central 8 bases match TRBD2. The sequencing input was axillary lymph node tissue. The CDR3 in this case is CASSEGLESYNEQFF. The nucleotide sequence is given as TGTGCCAGCAGCGAGGGACTAGAGAGCTACAATGAGCAGTTCTTC.